Following are 22 T cell receptor beta chains from one sample sequenced in a study of shared clonotypes between healthy human individuals (dated by TCRdb to about 2020). Library prep was done by the immunoSEQ multiplex PCR assay. In its TCRdb copy, this immuneACCESS table keeps in-frame sequences only and misses some clones. Where compared with another copy, unresolved V genes explain less than half of these, and the others have no known cause. In this sample the table shows under 2.5 million clones, just under 95% of which occur a single time. 0.3% to 0.45% of the sample comes from the top ten. The specimen was naive CD4+ T cells from PBMCs. Reading the label with the study, this specimen's cell subset or site is: CD45RA+ positively selected. The origin of the receptors is a man aged 18 to 30 in good health. Some clones in this sample may be carry-over from other donors' samples.

V gene TRBV12-1 combines with J gene TRBJ1-3. TRBV12-1 is a pseudogene locus. CDR3 length: 16 residues. This CDR3 reads CASSPWRALSGNTIYF. CDR3 sequence (DNA): TGTGCCAGCAGCCCCTGGCGGGCTCTCTCCGGAAACACCATATATTTT.

This clone was counted a single time. The V call is TRBV2, the J call TRBJ1-4, with D possibly matching TRBD1 (6 bases). The CDR3 totals 15 residues. The germline CDR1 and CDR2 sequences are SNHLY and FYNNEI. V was shortened by 0 bases and J by 7 bases, with 12 bases between the two germline ends. Written as DNA, the CDR3 is TGTGCCAGCAGTGAAGCGCTCGGGGGCGGTGAAAAACTGTTTTTT. This translates into CASSEALGGGEKLFF.

This chain connects TRBV6-5 to TRBJ1-3, with D possibly TRBD1 on 5 matching bases. Germline V gene sequence: CDR1 MNHEY, CDR2 SVGAGI. The V end was cut by 5 bases, the J end by 0 bases, with 11 bases between. The CDR3 is made up of 15 amino acids. The CDR3: CASSRGHLSGNTIYF. In DNA form, the CDR3 reads TGTGCCAGCAGTCGAGGACATCTCTCTGGAAACACCATATATTTT.

The V and J genes are TRBV2 and TRBJ2-7; 8 bases agree with TRBD2. Unmatched junction bases numbered 14, after V lost 6 bases and J lost 4 bases. CDR3 length equals 16 residues. CDR1 and CDR2 from the germline V gene are SNHLY and FYNNEI. CDR3 nucleotide sequence: TGTGCCAGCAGCTCCCCCGGGGGGACTAGACAATACGAGCAGTACTTC. Translation: CASSSPGGTRQYEQYF.

The chain recombines TRBV5-1 with TRBJ2-3; D unresolved. Between the trimmed V and J ends, which lost 0 bases and 9 bases, there was a span of 17 bases. Germline V gene data show CDR1 as SGHRS and CDR2 as YFSETQ. The CDR3 contains 15 residues. The CDR3 here is CASSLEGSIDGTQYF. CDR3 sequence (DNA): TGCGCCAGCAGCTTGGAAGGCAGCATTGACGGGACGCAGTATTTT.

The chain uses TRBV2 and TRBJ2-3; maybe TRBD2 (7 bases). V lost 5 bases to trimming and J lost 5 bases, with 14 bases between them. The CDR3 covers 14 residues. Germline lookup yields CDR1 SNHLY and CDR2 FYNNEI. In nucleotides, the CDR3 is TGTGCCAGCAGTAACCAGGGGAGGGGAGATACGCAGTATTTT. This sequence encodes CASSNQGRGDTQYF.

This rearrangement joins TRBV28 to TRBJ1-1, with a weak D call TRBD1 (6 bases). V was clipped by 4 bases and J by 1 base, with 13 bases between them. This CDR3 spans 15 amino acids. CDR1 MDHEN and CDR2 SYDVKM come from the germline V gene. In DNA, the CDR3 is TGTGCCAGCAGTTCCGCGGGGGCCTCGAACACTGAAGCTTTCTTT. Translating it yields CASSSAGASNTEAFF.

The CDR3, as DNA: TGTGCCAGTAGTGCGACAGCAATAAACTATGGCTACACCTTC. This gives the protein CASSATAINYGYTF. J is TRBJ1-2 and V is TRBV19; maybe TRBD1 (5 bases). Germline assignment: CDR1 LNHDA and CDR2 SQIVND (reference sequence). V lost 5 bases, J lost 2 bases, and 12 bases lay in between. The CDR3 runs to 14 residues.

CDR3 region: CASGSTDRADTGELFF. The CDR3 nucleotides read TGCGCCAGCGGTTCGACGGACAGGGCGGACACCGGGGAGCTGTTTTTT. The chain links TRBV10-1 to TRBJ2-2; 8 positions match TRBD1. CDR3 size: 16 residues. Germline lookup yields CDR1 WNHNN and CDR2 SYGVQD (reference sequence). The J segment lost 3 bases and the V segment lost 8 bases, leaving 11 bases of the junction unmatched.

The J gene is TRBJ2-7, the V gene TRBV29-1, with D possibly TRBD1 on 5 matching bases. V dropped 4 bases and J dropped 0 bases, with 10 bases sitting between them. CDR1 is SQVTM, CDR2 ANQGSEA, per germline. The CDR3 has 13 residues. The CDR3: CSVVGHFSYEQYF. CDR3 DNA: TGCAGCGTTGTGGGGCACTTCTCCTACGAGCAGTACTTC.

This chain uses TRBV6-6 with TRBJ2-1, with TRBD2 matching over 8 bases. Trimming took 6 bases from V and 4 from J; bases not matched to a gene: 2. The CDR3 runs to 13 residues. The germline gives CDR1 MNHNY, CDR2 SVGAGI (reference sequence). CDR3 nucleotide sequence: TGTGCCAGCAGCCAGCGGGAGTACAATGAGCAGTTCTTC. The encoded protein is CASSQREYNEQFF.

This chain connects TRBV7-3 to TRBJ2-1; perhaps TRBD2 as D (5 bases). CDR3 size: 16 residues. Germline V gene data show CDR1 as SGHTA and CDR2 as FQGTGA. The ends were cut back, 0 bases at V and 6 bases at J, with 15 bases in the middle. The CDR3 reads CASSLTGDSRGNEQFF. DNA for the CDR3: TGTGCCAGCAGCTTAACCGGCGACTCCCGGGGCAATGAGCAGTTCTTC.

V gene TRBV19 combines with J gene TRBJ2-5; D is uncertain. Germline-derived CDR1 and CDR2 are LNHDA and SQIVND (reference sequence). There are 12 residues in the CDR3. V shed 0 bases and J shed 9 bases, with 8 bases lying between them. The DNA of the CDR3 is TGTGCCAGTAGTATAGAGCCCGGTGCCCAGTACTTC. It yields the protein CASSIEPGAQYF.

This clone came up a few times. This chain connects TRBV7-9 to TRBJ1-1; no clear D. Trimming pared 4 bases from V and 1 base from J, leaving 7 bases between. The germline V gene has CDR1 SEHNR and CDR2 FQNEAQ (reference sequence). The CDR3 covers 13 residues. Here the CDR3 reads CASSWQTNTEAFF. The CDR3 region has the DNA TGTGCCAGCAGCTGGCAGACGAACACTGAAGCTTTCTTT. Filled out from reference TRBV7-9 and TRBJ1-1, the complete variable domain reads DTGVSQNPRHKITKRGQNVTFRCDPISEHNRLYWYRQTLGQGPEFLTYFQNEAQLEKSRLLSDRFSAERPKGSFSTLEIQRTEQGDSAMYLCASSWQTNTEAFFGQGTRLTVV.

The CDR3 loop reads CASSAGSAGAGETQYF. The CDR3 DNA is TGTGCCAGCAGCGCTGGGTCAGCGGGAGCAGGAGAGACCCAGTACTTC. V is TRBV9 and J is TRBJ2-5; TRBD2 matches 8 bases. The CDR3 is 16 residues long. V shed 3 bases, J shed 4 bases, and the junction held 11 bases outside the gene matches. CDR1 SGDLS and CDR2 YYNGEE come from the germline V gene.

The rearrangement links TRBV4-2 to TRBJ2-3; D is uncertain. V lost 2 bases to trimming and J lost 2 bases, with 5 bases between them. The V gene's germline CDR1 is LGHNA and CDR2 YNFKEQ. The CDR3 covers 13 residues. The CDR3 reads CASSQWFTDTQYF. In DNA, the CDR3 is TGTGCCAGCAGCCAATGGTTCACAGATACGCAGTATTTT.

The CDR3 nucleotides are TGCGCCAGCAGGCCTACAGGGACTCCCGTGGAGCCCCAGCATTTT. Its translation is CASRPTGTPVEPQHF. V is TRBV5-1 and J is TRBJ1-5; maybe TRBD1 (6 bases). V was trimmed by 5 bases and J by 8 bases, leaving 20 bases between them. Germline values: CDR1 SGHRS, CDR2 YFSETQ. The CDR3 loop spans 15 amino acids. The variable domain in full, with the rest retrieved from reference TRBV5-1 and TRBJ1-5, is KAGVTQTPRYLIKTRGQQVTLSCSPISGHRSVSWYQQTPGQGLQFLFEYFSETQRNKGNFPGRFSGRQFSNSRSEMNVSTLELGDSALYLCASRPTGTPVEPQHFGDGTRLSIL.

This chain links TRBV7-6 with TRBJ2-7; 8 bases are shared with TRBD1. The CDR3 is 14 amino acids. In germline, CDR1 is SGHVS, CDR2 FNYEAQ. V was pared by 1 base and J by 4 bases, with 3 bases of the junction left unmatched. The CDR3 DNA sequence: TGTGCCAGCAGCTTAGGACAGGGGAGATACGAGCAGTACTTC. Encoded protein: CASSLGQGRYEQYF.

The chain is built from TRBV5-4 and TRBJ2-1, with 11 bases identical to TRBD2. Unmatched junction bases numbered 2, after V lost 3 bases and J lost 0 bases. Germline assignment: CDR1 SGHNT and CDR2 YYREEE (reference sequence). The CDR3 length is 16 residues. The CDR3 DNA follows: TGTGCCAGCAGCTCGGGACTAGCGGCCTCCTACAATGAGCAGTTCTTC. Its protein is CASSSGLAASYNEQFF.

V and J are TRBV5-8 and TRBJ2-5, with 8 positions matching TRBD1. This CDR3 is built from 16 residues. CDR1 is SGHTS and CDR2 is YDEGEE in the germline V gene. V lost 4 bases, J lost 4 bases, and 12 bases stayed unmatched. The CDR3 loop is CASSRGQGQLLETQYF. In nucleotides, the CDR3 is TGTGCCAGCAGCCGTGGACAGGGACAACTCCTAGAGACCCAGTACTTC.

The rearrangement joins TRBV28 to TRBJ1-2; tentatively, D is TRBD1 (5 bases). Germline V gives CDR1 MDHEN, CDR2 SYDVKM. The V and J ends lost 7 bases and 6 bases respectively, with 12 bases between them. The CDR3 consists of 12 residues. DNA for the CDR3: TGTGCCAGCATGAGGGGCAGCCATGGCTACACCTTC. Translating gives CASMRGSHGYTF.

This chain connects TRBV27 to TRBJ1-6; 8 nucleotides align to TRBD1. Germline CDR1 MNHEY, CDR2 SMNVEV (reference sequence). The CDR3 runs to 17 residues. V gave up 3 bases and J gave up 8 bases; unmatched junction bases: 12. The CDR3 loop reads CASSFNGQGGGDSPLHF. The CDR3 DNA sequence: TGTGCCAGCAGTTTTAACGGACAGGGAGGAGGGGATTCACCCCTCCACTTT.